The present T cell receptor (beta chain) was sequenced within a study of human T cells and chemical hapten exposure. TCRdb fed the RACE reads into MiXCR, producing one record per CDR3 protein. The sample lists 270,000 or so distinct CDR3 sequences, over 7.5% occurring once. Worth noting for this clonotype: A junction end diverges from the germline sequence, so it may reflect a read error.

Indicated time point: pre-sensitization, week 0. Treatment of the sample: therapeutic diphenylcyclopropenone sensitization with weekly scalp DPC. The germline CDR1 and CDR2 sequences are SGDLS and YYNGEE. The CDR3 length is 18 residues. The source of this sequence is a man between 18 and 35 years old with alopecia areata. Some clones in this sample may be carry-over from other donors' samples. Sequenced material: whole blood, taken in connection with sensitization to the hapten diphenylcyclopropenone (DPC). This chain links TRBV9 with TRBJ1-2; tentative D call: TRBD1 (6 bases). CDR3 sequence reads: CDSSSNRNRVASAYGYTF. The CDR3 nucleotides are TGTGACAGCAGTTCTAATAGGAACAGGGTCGCATCTGCCTATGGCTACACCTTC.